This T cell receptor (beta chain) was sequenced for a study of T cell responses to AZD1222 COVID-19 vaccine. The wider study: Pooled in the analysis were second doses at about 4 or about 12 weeks.

CDR3 size: 14 residues. Per germline, CDR1 LNHDA and CDR2 SQIVND (reference sequence). The V segment lost 7 bases and the J segment 6 bases; nucleotides outside the gene matches: 12. A note on this clone: Its antigen is unidentified.

Method: immunoSEQ multiplex PCR; TCRdb's copy keeps in-frame clones and lacks some. The sample records more than 25,000 clones, roughly 89% being singletons. General study results and limits: Seropositivity was recorded at baseline in only 6 or 7 AZD1222 recipients. Donors, mostly white British, included more females; clonal diversity was possibly underestimated. The peak T cell response came first, and repertoires were sampled only after it.

The input for sequencing was peripheral blood, taken on day 0 of AZD1222 vaccination. This clonotype was obtained from an adult in good health. The V call is TRBV19, the J call TRBJ2-7; 7 nucleotides line up with TRBD1. CDR3 amino acids: CASTPLGAGGEQYF. CDR3 coding DNA: TGTGCCAGTACCCCCCTTGGGGCAGGGGGCGAGCAGTACTTC.